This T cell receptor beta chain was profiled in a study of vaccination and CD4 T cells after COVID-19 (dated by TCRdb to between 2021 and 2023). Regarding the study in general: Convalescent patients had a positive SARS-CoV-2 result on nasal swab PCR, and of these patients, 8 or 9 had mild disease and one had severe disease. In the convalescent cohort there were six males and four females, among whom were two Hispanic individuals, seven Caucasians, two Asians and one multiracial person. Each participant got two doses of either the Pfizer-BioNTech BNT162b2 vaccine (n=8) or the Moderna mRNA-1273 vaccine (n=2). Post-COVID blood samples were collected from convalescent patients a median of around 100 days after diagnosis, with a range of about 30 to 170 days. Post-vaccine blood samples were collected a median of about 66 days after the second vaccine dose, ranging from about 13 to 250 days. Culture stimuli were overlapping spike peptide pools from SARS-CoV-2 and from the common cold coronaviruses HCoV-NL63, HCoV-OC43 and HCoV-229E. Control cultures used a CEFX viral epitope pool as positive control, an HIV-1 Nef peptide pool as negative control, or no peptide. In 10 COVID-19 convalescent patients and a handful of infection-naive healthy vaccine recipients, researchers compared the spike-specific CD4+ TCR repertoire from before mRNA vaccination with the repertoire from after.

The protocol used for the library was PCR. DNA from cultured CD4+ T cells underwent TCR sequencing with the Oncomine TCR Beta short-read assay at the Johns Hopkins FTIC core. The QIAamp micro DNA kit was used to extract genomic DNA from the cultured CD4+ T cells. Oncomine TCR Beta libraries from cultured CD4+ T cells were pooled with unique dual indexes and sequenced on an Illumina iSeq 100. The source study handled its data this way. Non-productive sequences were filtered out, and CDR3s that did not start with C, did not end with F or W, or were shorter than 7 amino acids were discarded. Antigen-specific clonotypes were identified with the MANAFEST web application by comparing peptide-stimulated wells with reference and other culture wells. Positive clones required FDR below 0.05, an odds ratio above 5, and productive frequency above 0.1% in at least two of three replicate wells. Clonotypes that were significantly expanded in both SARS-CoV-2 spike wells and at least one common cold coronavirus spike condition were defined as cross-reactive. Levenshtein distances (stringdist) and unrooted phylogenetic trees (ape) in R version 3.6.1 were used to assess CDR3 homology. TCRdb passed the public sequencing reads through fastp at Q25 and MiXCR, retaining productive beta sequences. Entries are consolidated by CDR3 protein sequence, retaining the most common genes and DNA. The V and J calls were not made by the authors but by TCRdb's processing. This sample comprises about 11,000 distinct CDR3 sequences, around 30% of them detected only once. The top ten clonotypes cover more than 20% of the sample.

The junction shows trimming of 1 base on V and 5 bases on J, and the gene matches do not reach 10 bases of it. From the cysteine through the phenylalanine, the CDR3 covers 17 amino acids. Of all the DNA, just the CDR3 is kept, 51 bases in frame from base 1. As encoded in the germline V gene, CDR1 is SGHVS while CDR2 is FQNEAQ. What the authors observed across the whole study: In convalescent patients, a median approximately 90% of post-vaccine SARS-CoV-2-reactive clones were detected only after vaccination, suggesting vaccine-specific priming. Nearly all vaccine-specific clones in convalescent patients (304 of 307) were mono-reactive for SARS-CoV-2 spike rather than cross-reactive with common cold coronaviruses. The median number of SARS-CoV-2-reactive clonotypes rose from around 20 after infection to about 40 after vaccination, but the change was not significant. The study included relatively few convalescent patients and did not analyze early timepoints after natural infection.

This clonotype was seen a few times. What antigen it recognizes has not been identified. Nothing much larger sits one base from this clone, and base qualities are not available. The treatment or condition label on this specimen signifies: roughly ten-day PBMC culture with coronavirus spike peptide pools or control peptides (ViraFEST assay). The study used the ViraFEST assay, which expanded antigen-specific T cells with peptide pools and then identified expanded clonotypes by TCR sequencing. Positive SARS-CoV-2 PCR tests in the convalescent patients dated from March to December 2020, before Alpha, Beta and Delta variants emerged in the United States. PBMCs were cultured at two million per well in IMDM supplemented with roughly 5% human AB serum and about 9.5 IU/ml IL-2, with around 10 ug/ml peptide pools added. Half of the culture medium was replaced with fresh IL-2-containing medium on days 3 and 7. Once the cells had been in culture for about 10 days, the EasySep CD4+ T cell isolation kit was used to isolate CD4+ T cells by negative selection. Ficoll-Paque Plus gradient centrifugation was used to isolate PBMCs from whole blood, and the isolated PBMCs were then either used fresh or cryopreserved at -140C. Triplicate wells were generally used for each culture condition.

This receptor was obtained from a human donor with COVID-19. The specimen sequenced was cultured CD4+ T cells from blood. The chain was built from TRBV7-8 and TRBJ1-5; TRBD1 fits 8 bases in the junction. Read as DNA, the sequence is TGTGCCAGCAGCTTAGTAGGACAGGGAGAGCGGGATCAGCCCCAGCATTTT. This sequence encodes CASSLVGQGERDQPQHF.